This section outlines one T cell receptor beta chain sequence together with its context. The antigen remains unidentified. The CDR3 has 15 amino acids. CDR1 MDHEN and CDR2 SYDVKM come from the germline V gene. The ends were cut back, 1 base at V and 2 bases at J, with 12 bases in the middle. This sample is part of a study of T cells in Graves' hyperthyroidism and ophthalmopathy. General study points: In blood, most of the thyroid clonotypes expanded above 0.001 were also present.

The hyperthyroidism patients had all been newly diagnosed, and their disease duration was under 2 months. Their ages ranged from 18 to 65 years. Diagnoses were established using clinical symptoms, serum thyroxine and TRAb, thyroid ultrasound and orbital computed tomography. RNA transcripts served as the template for amplifying TCR beta CDR3 regions. The HTBI primer set served for first-round RT-PCR of the TCR CDR3. TCRdb fed the multiplex PCR reads into MiXCR, producing one record per CDR3 protein. Of some 600,000 distinct CDR3 sequences in the sample, roughly 14% are singletons; the top ten hold 5.8%.

The chain couples TRBV28 to TRBJ2-7; D uncertain. The clonotype was recovered from a woman under 40 with Graves' hyperthyroidism that later progressed to Graves' ophthalmopathy. Sequencing was performed on blood. The CDR3 region is CASSLLTGLTYEQYF. The CDR3 DNA reads TGTGCCAGCAGTTTATTGACGGGTCTAACCTACGAGCAGTACTTC.